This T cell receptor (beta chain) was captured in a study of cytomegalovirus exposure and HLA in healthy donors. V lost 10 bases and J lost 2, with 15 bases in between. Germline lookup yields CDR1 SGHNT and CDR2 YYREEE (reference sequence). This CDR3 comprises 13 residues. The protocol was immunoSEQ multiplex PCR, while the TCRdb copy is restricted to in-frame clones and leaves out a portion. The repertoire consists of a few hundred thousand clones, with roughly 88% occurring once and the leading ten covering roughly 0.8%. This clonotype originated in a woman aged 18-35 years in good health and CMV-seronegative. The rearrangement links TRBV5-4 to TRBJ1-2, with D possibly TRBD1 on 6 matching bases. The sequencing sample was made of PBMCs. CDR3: CAGSGAANYGYTF. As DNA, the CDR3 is TGTGCCGGCTCAGGGGCGGCAAACTATGGCTACACCTTC.